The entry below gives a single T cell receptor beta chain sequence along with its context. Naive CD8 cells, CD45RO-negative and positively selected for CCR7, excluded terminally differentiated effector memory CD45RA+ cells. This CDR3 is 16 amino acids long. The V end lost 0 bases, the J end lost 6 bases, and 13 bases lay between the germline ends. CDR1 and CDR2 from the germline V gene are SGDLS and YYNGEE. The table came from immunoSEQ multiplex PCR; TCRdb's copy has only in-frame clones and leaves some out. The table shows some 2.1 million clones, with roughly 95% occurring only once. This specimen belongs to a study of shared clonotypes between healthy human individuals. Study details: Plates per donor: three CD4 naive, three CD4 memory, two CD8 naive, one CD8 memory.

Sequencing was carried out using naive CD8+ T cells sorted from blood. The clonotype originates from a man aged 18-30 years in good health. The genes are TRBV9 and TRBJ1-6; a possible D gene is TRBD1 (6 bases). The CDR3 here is CASSVGQGMPNSPLHF. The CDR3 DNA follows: TGTGCCAGCAGCGTAGGGCAGGGGATGCCTAATTCACCCCTCCACTTT.